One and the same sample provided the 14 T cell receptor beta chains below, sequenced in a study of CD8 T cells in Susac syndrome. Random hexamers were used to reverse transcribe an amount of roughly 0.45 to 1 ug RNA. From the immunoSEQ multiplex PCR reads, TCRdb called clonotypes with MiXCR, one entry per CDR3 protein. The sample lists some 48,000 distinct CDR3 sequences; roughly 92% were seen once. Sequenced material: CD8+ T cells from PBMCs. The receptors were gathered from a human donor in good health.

CDR3 coding DNA: TGTGCCTGGAGTGTACAGGACAACACTGAAGCTTTCTTT. It translates to CAWSVQDNTEAFF. The rearrangement joins TRBV30 to TRBJ1-1, with TRBD1 as a possible D gene (5 bases). Trimming pared 0 bases from V and 2 bases from J, leaving 7 bases between. The CDR3 loop spans 13 amino acids. CDR1 is GTSNPN, CDR2 SVGIG, per germline (reference sequence).

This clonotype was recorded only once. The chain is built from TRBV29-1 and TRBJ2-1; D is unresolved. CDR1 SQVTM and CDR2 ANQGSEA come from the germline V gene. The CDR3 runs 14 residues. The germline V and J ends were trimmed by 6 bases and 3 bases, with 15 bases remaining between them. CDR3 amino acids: CSVMATSYYNEQFF. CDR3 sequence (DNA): TGCAGCGTGATGGCTACAAGCTACTACAATGAGCAGTTCTTC.

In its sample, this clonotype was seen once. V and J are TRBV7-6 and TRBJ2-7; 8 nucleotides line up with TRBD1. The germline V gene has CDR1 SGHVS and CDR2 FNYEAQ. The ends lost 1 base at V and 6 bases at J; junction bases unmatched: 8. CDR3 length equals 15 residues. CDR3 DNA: TGTGCCAGCAGCTTAGGCCCAGGGGGCCCTTTCGAGCAGTACTTC. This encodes CASSLGPGGPFEQYF.

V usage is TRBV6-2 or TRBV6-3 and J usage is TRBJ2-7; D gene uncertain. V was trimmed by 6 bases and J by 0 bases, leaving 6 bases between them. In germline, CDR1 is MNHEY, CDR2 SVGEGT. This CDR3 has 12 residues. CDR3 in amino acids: CASSDSSYEQYF. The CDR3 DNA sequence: TGTGCCAGCAGCGATAGCTCCTACGAGCAGTACTTC.

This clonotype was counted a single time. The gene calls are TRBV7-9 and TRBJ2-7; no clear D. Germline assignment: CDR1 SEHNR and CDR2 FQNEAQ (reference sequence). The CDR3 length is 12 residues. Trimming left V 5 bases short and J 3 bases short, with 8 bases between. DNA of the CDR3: TGTGCCAGCAGCCCCGCCGACTACGAGCAGTACTTC. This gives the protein CASSPADYEQYF. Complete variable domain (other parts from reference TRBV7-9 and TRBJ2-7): DTGVSQNPRHKITKRGQNVTFRCDPISEHNRLYWYRQTLGQGPEFLTYFQNEAQLEKSRLLSDRFSAERPKGSFSTLEIQRTEQGDSAMYLCASSPADYEQYFGPGTRLTVT.

The CDR3 sequence is CASSLQVPLDAFF. The DNA of the CDR3 is TGTGCCAGCAGCCTACAGGTCCCCTTGGATGCTTTCTTT. The rearrangement uses TRBV2 and TRBJ1-1, with D possibly being TRBD1 (5 bases). This CDR3 is 13 amino acids long. Germline CDR1 SNHLY, CDR2 FYNNEI. The ends were cut back, 6 bases at V and 11 bases at J, with 19 bases in the middle. The full variable domain, in which reference TRBV2 and TRBJ1-1 provide the parts outside the CDR3, is EPEVTQTPSHQVTQMGQEVILRCVPISNHLYFYWYRQILGQKVEFLVSFYNNEISEKSEIFDDQFSVERPDGSNFTLKIRSTKLEDSAMYFCASSLQVPLDAFFGQGTRLTVV.

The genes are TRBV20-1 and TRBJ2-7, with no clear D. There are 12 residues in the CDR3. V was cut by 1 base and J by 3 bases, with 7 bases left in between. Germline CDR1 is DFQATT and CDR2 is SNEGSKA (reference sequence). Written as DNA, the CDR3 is TGCAGTGCTAGAGCCCCGGACTACGAGCAGTACTTC. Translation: CSARAPDYEQYF.

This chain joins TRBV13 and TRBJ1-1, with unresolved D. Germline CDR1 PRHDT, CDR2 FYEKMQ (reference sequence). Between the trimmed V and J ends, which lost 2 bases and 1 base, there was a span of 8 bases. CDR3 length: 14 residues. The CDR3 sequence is CASSLFSANTEAFF. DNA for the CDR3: TGTGCCAGCAGCTTATTTTCAGCGAACACTGAAGCTTTCTTT.

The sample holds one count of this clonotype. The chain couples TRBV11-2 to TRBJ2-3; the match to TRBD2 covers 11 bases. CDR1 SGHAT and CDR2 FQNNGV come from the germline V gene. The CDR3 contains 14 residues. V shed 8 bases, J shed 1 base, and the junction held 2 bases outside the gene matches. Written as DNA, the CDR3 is TGTGCCAGCGAACTAGCGGGGGGCACAGATACGCAGTATTTT. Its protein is CASELAGGTDTQYF. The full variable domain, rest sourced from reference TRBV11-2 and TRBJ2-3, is EAGVAQSPRYKIIEKRQSVAFWCNPISGHATLYWYQQILGQGPKLLIQFQNNGVVDDSQLPKDRFSAERLKGVDSTLKIQPAKLEDSAVYLCASELAGGTDTQYFGPGTRLTVL.

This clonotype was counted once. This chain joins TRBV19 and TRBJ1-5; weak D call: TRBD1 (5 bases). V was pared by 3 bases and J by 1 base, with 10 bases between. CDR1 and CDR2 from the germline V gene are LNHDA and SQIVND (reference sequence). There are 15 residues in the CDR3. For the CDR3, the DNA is TGTGCCAGTAGTATCGACCGGGACAGCAATCAGCCCCAGCATTTT. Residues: CASSIDRDSNQPQHF.

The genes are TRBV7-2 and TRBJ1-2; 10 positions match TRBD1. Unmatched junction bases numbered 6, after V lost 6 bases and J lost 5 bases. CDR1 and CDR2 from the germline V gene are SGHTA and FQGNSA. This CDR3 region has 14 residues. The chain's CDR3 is CASRPGQGIYGYTF. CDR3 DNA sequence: TGTGCCAGCAGGCCGGGACAGGGGATTTATGGCTACACCTTC.

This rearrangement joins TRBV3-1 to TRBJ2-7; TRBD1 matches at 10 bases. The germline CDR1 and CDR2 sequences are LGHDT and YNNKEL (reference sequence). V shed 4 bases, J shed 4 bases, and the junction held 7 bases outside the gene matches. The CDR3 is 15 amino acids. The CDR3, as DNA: TGTGCCAGCAGCCCCCCACCGGGACAGGGGTACGAGCAGTACTTC. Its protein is CASSPPPGQGYEQYF.

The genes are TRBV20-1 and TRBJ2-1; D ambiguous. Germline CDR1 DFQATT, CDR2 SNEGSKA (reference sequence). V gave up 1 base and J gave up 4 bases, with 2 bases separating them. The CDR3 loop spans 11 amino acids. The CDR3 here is CSARAYNEQFF. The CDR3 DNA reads TGCAGTGCTAGAGCTTACAATGAGCAGTTCTTC.

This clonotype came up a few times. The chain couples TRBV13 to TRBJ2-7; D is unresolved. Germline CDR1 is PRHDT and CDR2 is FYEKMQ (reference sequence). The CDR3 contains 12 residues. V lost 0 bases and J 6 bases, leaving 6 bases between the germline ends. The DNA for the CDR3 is TGTGCCAGCAGCTTAGGGGGCTCCGAGCAGTACTTC. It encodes CASSLGGSEQYF.